This T cell receptor beta chain was identified in a study of graft-versus-host responses after intestinal transplantation. Study in general: Among the recipients, transplants were multivisceral, liver-intestinal, or isolated intestinal. Every one of the recipients received anti-thymocyte globulin induction and afterwards took tacrolimus and steroids for three to four years. Overall study results and limits: In recipient marrow, GvH clones were found, and some appeared first in ileum or blood. An association linked early post-transplant HvG declines with peak circulating GvH clone levels.

About this clone: Its antigen remains unidentified.

Using immunoSEQ multiplex PCR, the repertoire was profiled, and TCRdb retains in-frame clones only, with some absent. This sample has around 120,000 clones, with about nine tenths found just once. V shed 5 bases and J 2 bases; nucleotides not matched to a gene: 4. The V gene's germline CDR1 is SEHNR and CDR2 FQNEAQ (reference sequence). The CDR3 runs 15 residues. The gene calls are TRBV7-9 and TRBJ2-3, with TRBD2 matching 10 bases. The sample in question was unstimulated CD4+ T cells sorted from spleen or lymph node cells, obtained before intestinal transplant. The sequence was obtained from a human donor who received an intestinal transplant. Here the CDR3 DNA reads TGTGCCAGCAGCCAACTAGCGGGGTACACAGATACGCAGTATTTT. Its translation: CASSQLAGYTDTQYF.